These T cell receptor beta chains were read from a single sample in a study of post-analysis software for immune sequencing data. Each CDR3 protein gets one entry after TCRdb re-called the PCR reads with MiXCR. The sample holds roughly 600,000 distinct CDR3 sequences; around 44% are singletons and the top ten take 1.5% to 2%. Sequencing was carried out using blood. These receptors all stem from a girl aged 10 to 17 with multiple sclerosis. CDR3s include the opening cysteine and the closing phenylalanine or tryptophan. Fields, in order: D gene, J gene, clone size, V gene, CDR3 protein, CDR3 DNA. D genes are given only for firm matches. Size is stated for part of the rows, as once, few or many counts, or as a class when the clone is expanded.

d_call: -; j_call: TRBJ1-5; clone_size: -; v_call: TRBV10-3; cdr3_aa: CAISQEGLSNQPQHF; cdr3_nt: TGTGCCATCAGTCAGGAGGGGTTGAGCAATCAGCCCCAGCATTTT
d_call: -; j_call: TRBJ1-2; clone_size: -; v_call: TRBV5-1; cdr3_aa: CASSMDREGYTF; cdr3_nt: TGCGCCAGCAGCATGGATCGAGAAGGCTACACCTTC
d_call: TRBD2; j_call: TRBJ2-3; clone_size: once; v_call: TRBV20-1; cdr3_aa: CSARGQVGLAGSETQYF; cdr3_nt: TGCAGTGCTAGAGGACAAGTGGGACTAGCGGGGAGTGAAACGCAGTATTTT
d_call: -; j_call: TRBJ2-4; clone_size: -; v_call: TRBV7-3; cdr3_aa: CASSLNLGYIQYF; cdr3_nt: TGTGCCAGCAGCTTAAATTTGGGATACATTCAGTACTTC
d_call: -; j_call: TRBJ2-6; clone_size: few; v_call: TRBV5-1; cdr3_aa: CASKAPRQGLSGANVLTF; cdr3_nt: TGCGCCAGCAAAGCCCCCCGACAGGGACTCTCTGGGGCCAACGTCCTGACTTTC
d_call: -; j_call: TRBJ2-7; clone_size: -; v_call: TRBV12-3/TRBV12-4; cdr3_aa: CASSLRGWQGTYEQYF; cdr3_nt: TGTGCCAGCAGTTTAAGAGGTTGGCAGGGAACCTACGAGCAGTACTTC
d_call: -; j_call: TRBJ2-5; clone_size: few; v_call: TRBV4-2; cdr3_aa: CASSQEEGTLGPETQYF; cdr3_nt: TGTGCCAGCAGCCAAGAGGAGGGGACGCTCGGGCCAGAGACCCAGTACTTC
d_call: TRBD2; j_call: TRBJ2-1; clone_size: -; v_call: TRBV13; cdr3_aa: CASSPWTSGYNEQFF; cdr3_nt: TGTGCCAGCAGTCCATGGACTAGCGGCTACAATGAGCAGTTCTTC
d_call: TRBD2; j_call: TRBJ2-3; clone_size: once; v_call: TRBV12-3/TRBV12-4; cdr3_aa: CASRTRFGLADTDTQYF; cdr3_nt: TGTGCCAGTCGAACTCGGTTTGGCCTAGCGGACACAGATACGCAGTATTTT
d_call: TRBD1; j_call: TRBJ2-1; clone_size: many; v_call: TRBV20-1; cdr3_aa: CSARLWDRGNNEQFF; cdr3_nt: TGCAGTGCCAGACTATGGGACAGGGGAAACAATGAGCAGTTCTTC
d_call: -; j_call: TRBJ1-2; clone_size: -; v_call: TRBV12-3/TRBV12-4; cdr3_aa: CASSLDVPSNYGYTF; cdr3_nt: TGTGCCAGCAGTTTAGACGTCCCCTCTAACTATGGCTACACCTTC
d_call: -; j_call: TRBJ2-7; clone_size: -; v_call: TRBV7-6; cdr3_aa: CASSLEDGLGTYEQYF; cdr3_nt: TGTGCCAGCAGCTTAGAGGACGGCCTCGGGACCTACGAGCAGTACTTC
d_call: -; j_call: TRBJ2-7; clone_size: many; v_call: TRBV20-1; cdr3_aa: CSARDRTDYEQYF; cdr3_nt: TGCAGTGCTAGAGATAGGACAGACTACGAGCAGTACTTC
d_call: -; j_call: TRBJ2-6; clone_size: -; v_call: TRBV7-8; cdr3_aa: CASSPRKGSGANVLTF; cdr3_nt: TGTGCCAGCAGCCCCCGCAAGGGCTCTGGGGCCAACGTCCTGACTTTC
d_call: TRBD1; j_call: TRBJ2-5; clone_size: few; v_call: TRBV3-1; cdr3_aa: CASSRGQGAGETQYF; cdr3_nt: TGTGCCAGCAGCCGAGGACAGGGAGCGGGTGAGACCCAGTACTTC
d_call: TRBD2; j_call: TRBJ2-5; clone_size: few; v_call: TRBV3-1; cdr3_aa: CASSPTRLAQETQYF; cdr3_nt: TGTGCCAGCAGCCCGACTCGACTAGCCCAAGAGACCCAGTACTTC
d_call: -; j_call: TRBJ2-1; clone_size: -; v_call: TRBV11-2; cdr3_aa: CASTPLTEQFF; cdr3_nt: TGTGCCAGCACCCCCTTGACCGAGCAGTTCTTC
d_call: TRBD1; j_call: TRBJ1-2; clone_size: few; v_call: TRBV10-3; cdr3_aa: CAIDRADYGYTF; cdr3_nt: TGTGCCATCGACAGGGCTGACTATGGCTACACCTTC
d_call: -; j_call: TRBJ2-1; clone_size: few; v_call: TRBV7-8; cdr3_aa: CASSLAEDTLNEQFF; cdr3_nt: TGTGCCAGCAGCTTAGCGGAGGACACATTAAATGAGCAGTTCTTC
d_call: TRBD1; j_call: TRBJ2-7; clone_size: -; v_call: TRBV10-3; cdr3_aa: CAISELHRGTYEQYF; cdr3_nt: TGTGCCATCAGTGAGCTACACAGGGGAACCTACGAGCAGTACTTC
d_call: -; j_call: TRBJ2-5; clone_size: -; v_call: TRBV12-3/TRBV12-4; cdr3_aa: CASSDSGSTYF; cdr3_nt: TGTGCCAGCAGCGACAGCGGCTCCACGTACTTC
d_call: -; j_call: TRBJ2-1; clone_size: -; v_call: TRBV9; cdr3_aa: CASSVETRGFDEQFF; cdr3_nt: TGTGCCAGCAGCGTAGAAACCCGAGGGTTCGATGAGCAGTTCTTC
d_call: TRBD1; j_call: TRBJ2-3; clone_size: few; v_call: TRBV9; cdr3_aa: CASSVEGAPSTDTQYF; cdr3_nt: TGTGCCAGCAGCGTAGAGGGGGCCCCTAGCACAGATACGCAGTATTTT
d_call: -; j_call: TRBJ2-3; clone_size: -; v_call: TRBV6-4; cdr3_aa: CACHGTPDSDTQYF; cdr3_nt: TGTGCCTGCCACGGGACTCCGGACTCAGATACGCAGTATTTT
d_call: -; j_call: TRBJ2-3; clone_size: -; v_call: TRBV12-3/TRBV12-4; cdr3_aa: CASSFATTEDTQYF; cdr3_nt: TGTGCCAGCAGTTTCGCGACCACAGAAGATACGCAGTATTTT
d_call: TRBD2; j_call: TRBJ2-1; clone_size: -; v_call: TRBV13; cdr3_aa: CASSVKLAGLPPSEQFF; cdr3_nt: TGTGCCAGCAGCGTAAAACTAGCGGGACTGCCCCCCAGTGAGCAGTTCTTC
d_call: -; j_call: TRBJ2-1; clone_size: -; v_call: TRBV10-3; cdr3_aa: CAISEESGGWINEQFF; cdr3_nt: TGTGCCATCAGTGAGGAGTCCGGAGGATGGATTAATGAGCAGTTCTTC
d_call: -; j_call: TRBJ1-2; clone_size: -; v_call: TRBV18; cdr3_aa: CASSPPLRRVLWGGYTF; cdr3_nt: TGTGCCAGCTCACCACCGCTGAGAAGGGTTCTTTGGGGCGGCTACACCTTC
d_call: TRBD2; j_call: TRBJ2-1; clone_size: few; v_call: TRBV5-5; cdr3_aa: CASSLLRNSGGPYNEQFF; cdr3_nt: TGTGCCAGCAGCTTGCTGAGGAATAGCGGGGGCCCTTACAATGAGCAGTTCTTC
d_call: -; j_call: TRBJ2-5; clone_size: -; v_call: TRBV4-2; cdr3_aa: CASSQRNSRKDYNEQYF; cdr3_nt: TGTGCCAGCAGCCAACGTAACTCCAGGAAGGACTACAATGAGCAGTACTTC
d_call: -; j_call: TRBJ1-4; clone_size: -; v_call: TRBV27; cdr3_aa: CASSDPGQTDEKLFF; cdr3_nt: TGTGCCAGCAGCGATCCGGGTCAAACGGATGAAAAACTGTTTTTT
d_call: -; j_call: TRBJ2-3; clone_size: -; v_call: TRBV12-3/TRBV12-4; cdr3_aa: CASSLVGWRSAARTDTQYF; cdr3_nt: TGCGCCAGCAGTTTAGTCGGCTGGCGTAGCGCCGCGAGAACAGATACGCAGTATTTT
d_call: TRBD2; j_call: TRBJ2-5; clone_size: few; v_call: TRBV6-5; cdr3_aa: CASSYAGGGEQYF; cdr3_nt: TGTGCCAGCAGTTACGCTGGCGGGGGAGAGCAGTACTTC
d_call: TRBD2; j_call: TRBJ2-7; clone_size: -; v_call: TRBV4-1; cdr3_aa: CASSRVLRGLAGASSYEQYF; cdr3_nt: TGCGCCAGCAGCCGAGTTTTACGGGGACTAGCGGGAGCCAGCTCCTACGAGCAGTACTTC
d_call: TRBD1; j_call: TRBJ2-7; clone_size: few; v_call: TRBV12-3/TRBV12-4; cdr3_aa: CASSPSTGFNEQYF; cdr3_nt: TGTGCCAGCAGTCCCTCGACAGGGTTTAACGAGCAGTACTTC
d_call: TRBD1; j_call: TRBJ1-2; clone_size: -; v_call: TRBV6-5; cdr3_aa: CASSTGEYYGYTF; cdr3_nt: TGTGCCAGCAGCACAGGGGAGTACTATGGCTACACCTTC
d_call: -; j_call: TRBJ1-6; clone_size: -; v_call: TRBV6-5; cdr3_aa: CASSYSRPGFDLHF; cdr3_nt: TGTGCCAGCAGTTACTCTCGGCCAGGATTTGACCTCCACTTT
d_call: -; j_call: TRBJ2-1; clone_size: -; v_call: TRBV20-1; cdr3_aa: CSAEGLGTSSYNEQFF; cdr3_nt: TGCAGTGCTGAAGGATTGGGGACCTCCTCCTACAATGAGCAGTTCTTC
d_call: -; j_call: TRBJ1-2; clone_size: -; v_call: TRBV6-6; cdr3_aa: CASSRTGTNYGCTF; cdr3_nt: TGTGCCAGCAGCCGGACGGGCACTAACTATGGCTGCACCTTC
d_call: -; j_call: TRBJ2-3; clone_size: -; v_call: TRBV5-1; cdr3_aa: CASKRAGTDTQYF; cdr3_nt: TGCGCCAGCAAGCGAGCGGGCACAGATACGCAGTATTTT
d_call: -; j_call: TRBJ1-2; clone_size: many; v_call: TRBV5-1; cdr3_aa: CASSLGGVYGYTF; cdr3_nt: TGTGCCAGCAGTTTAGGGGGAGTCTATGGCTACACCTTC
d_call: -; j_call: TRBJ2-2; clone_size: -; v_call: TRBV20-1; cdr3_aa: CSARGRHTGELFF; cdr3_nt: TGCAGTGCTAGAGGGCGACACACCGGGGAGCTGTTTTTT